This T cell receptor (beta chain) was captured by sequencing in a study of blood T cells in healthy people across ages. PCR was performed a second time for about 7 to 11 cycles using a sample-barcoded 5' primer and a J-beta primer mix. TCRdb fed the 5' RACE reads into MiXCR, producing one record per CDR3 protein. This sample carries over 750,000 distinct CDR3 sequences, just under 25% of them seen once, and the ten largest clones take more than 7.5%. The table lists this clonotype with a few counts. Germline V gene data show CDR1 as LGHDT and CDR2 as YNNKEL (reference sequence). This CDR3 has 13 amino acids. This sample was also put to use in a study of T cells of mothers and their children.

The J gene is TRBJ2-5, the V gene TRBV3-1, with no clear D. TRBJ2-7 explains the end of the DNA better; the J call may be wrong. The TCR originated in a boy between 5 and 17 years old in good health. Sequencing was done on a sample of blood. The CDR3 region has the DNA TGTGCCAGCAGCCAAGAGTCCCTCTACGAGCAGTACTTC. Its translation is CASSQESLYEQYF.